This TCR beta chain came from a study of cytomegalovirus exposure and HLA in healthy donors. Study overall: A preliminary data release comprised roughly 80 million unique TCRs obtained from HLA-typed donors. Study observations and caveats: TCR beta chains associated with HLA were, in a later analysis, more clonally expanded than equally common others.

With 60 Vbeta and 13 Jbeta primers, the PCR was carried out. Per the study methods: Unique TCR beta chains numbered roughly 83 million in a later analysis, with around 11 million shared. Clones were sequenced by immunoSEQ multiplex PCR, and TCRdb holds only the in-frame ones, with some missing. V, J and clone size were drawn from that table, and D and trimming were deduced from the DNA. The sample includes approximately 200,000 clones, approximately 78% seen only once; the top ten take around 6.3%. Per germline, CDR1 MGHDK and CDR2 SYGVNS. This CDR3 spans 18 amino acids. Notes on this clone: The antigen is undetermined. One end of the junction fails to match germline, which may point to a read error.

Among the donors, all were healthy bone marrow donors. The sample taken for sequencing was PBMCs. The sequence came from a woman between 45 and 65 years old in good health and CMV-seropositive. This sequence joins TRBV25-1 and TRBJ2-4, with 16 bases that match TRBD2. As DNA, the CDR3 is TGTGCCAGCAGTGGGGGACTAGCGGGAGGGCCGGCCAAAAACAGTCAGTACTTC. This gives the protein CASSGGLAGGPAKNSQYF. The full variable domain, rest sourced from reference TRBV25-1 and TRBJ2-4, is EADIYQTPRYLVIGTGKKITLECSQTMGHDKMYWYQQDPGMELHLIHYSYGVNSTEKGDLSSESTVSRIRTEHFPLTLESARPSHTSQYLCASSGGLAGGPAKNSQYFGAGTRLSVL.